Below are 18 T cell receptor beta chains sequenced from a single sample in a study of shared clonotypes between healthy human individuals. Sequenced by immunoSEQ multiplex PCR; TCRdb stores in-frame clones only, minus some. Among millions of clones listed, about 92% were seen once. The specimen was naive CD4+ T cells sorted from blood. As to subset: CD45RA+ positively selected. These receptors were collected from a man younger than 30 in good health.

This chain links TRBV7-9 with TRBJ2-5; D is uncertain. The CDR3 runs 16 residues. Trimming took 5 bases from V and 4 from J, leaving 20 bases between them. Per the germline V gene, CDR1 is SEHNR and CDR2 is FQNEAQ (reference sequence). The chain's CDR3 is CASSPLLATTRETQYF. Here the CDR3 DNA reads TGTGCCAGCAGCCCCCTCTTGGCGACAACGCGAGAGACCCAGTACTTC.

A word on this clone: Distinct nucleotide sequences in the sample also encode this CDR3. The chain carries TRBV2 and TRBJ2-7, with 7 bases matching TRBD1. This CDR3 contains 12 residues. The germline gives CDR1 SNHLY, CDR2 FYNNEI. The V gene end was trimmed by 9 bases and the J gene end by 2 bases; junction bases not matched to a gene: 4. CDR3 sequence reads: CASRQGPYEQYF. CDR3 bases: TGTGCCAGTCGACAGGGACCCTACGAGCAGTACTTC.

This clone was seen only once. This chain joins TRBV28 and TRBJ2-1; maybe TRBD1 (6 bases). V was cut by 4 bases and J by 5 bases, with 18 bases left in between. Germline loops: CDR1 MDHEN, CDR2 SYDVKM. CDR3 length equals 16 residues. CDR3 DNA sequence: TGTGCCAGCAGTTCCCCGGGACCCAAGGGGGACAATGAGCAGTTCTTC. This codes for CASSSPGPKGDNEQFF. The full variable domain, its missing parts supplied by reference TRBV28 and TRBJ2-1, is DVKVTQSSRYLVKRTGEKVFLECVQDMDHENMFWYRQDPGLGLRLIYFSYDVKMKEKGDIPEGYSVSREKKERFSLILESASTNQTSMYLCASSSPGPKGDNEQFFGPGTRLTVL.

The chain couples TRBV27 to TRBJ1-1, with D tentatively TRBD1 (6 bases). Trimming took off 8 bases at V and 5 bases at J, with 9 bases between the two ends. CDR3 length: 11 amino acids. Germline V lookup: CDR1 MNHEY, CDR2 SMNVEV (reference sequence). In nucleotides, the CDR3 is TGTGCCAGCGGCAGGGGAACTGAAGCTTTCTTT. This translates into CASGRGTEAFF.

The rearrangement links TRBV30 to TRBJ1-6; 8 nucleotides line up with TRBD1. The ends lost 3 bases at V and 10 bases at J; junction bases unmatched: 8. Germline CDR1 is GTSNPN and CDR2 is SVGIG (reference sequence). The CDR3 is made up of 14 amino acids. DNA of the CDR3: TGTGCCTGGAGGGAACAGGGGGGGAGCTCACCCCTCCACTTT. Translated: CAWREQGGSSPLHF.

The V and J genes are TRBV5-4 and TRBJ2-7; 10 bases match TRBD2. V shed 2 bases, J shed 5 bases, and the junction held 4 bases outside the gene matches. CDR3 size: 14 residues. CDR1 and CDR2 from the germline V gene are SGHNT and YYREEE (reference sequence). The CDR3 region has the DNA TGTGCCAGCAGCTTAGCGGGGGGGGCGCACGAGCAGTACTTC. Encoded protein: CASSLAGGAHEQYF.

The sample holds one count of this clone. J is TRBJ2-7 and V is TRBV7-2; D is ambiguous. The CDR3 spans 14 residues. Per the germline V gene, CDR1 is SGHTA and CDR2 is FQGNSA. V was shortened by 1 base and J by 9 bases, with 16 bases between the two germline ends. The CDR3 here is CASSLGRNPTRQYF. For the CDR3, the DNA is TGTGCCAGCAGCTTAGGAAGGAACCCGACACGGCAGTACTTC.

The chain couples TRBV19 to TRBJ2-2, with 8 bases that match TRBD1. CDR1 and CDR2 from the germline V gene are LNHDA and SQIVND (reference sequence). V lost 3 bases, J lost 1 base, and 4 bases stayed unmatched. The CDR3 sequence is 16 residues long. In nucleotides, the CDR3 is TGTGCCAGTAGTATCAGAGGGACAGGGAACACCGGGGAGCTGTTTTTT. This encodes CASSIRGTGNTGELFF.

This sequence joins TRBV19 and TRBJ1-6, with 7 bases aligning to TRBD1. The CDR3 spans 15 residues. Unmatched junction bases numbered 10, after V lost 4 bases and J lost 10 bases. CDR1 and CDR2 from the germline V gene are LNHDA and SQIVND (reference sequence). The CDR3 sequence is CASSTGQQIGSPLHF. The CDR3, as DNA: TGTGCCAGTAGTACGGGACAGCAGATAGGGTCACCCCTCCACTTT.

To note about this clone: This specimen includes other DNA sequences encoding the same CDR3. The chain carries TRBV5-3 and TRBJ2-1; 9 nucleotides line up with TRBD1. TRBV5-3 is known as an ORF, though its function is uncertain. J lost 5 bases, V lost 4 bases, and 7 bases had no gene match. The CDR3 runs 15 residues. CDR3 sequence reads: CARSLRDREHNEQFF. For the CDR3, the DNA is TGTGCCAGAAGCCTACGGGACAGGGAACACAATGAGCAGTTCTTC.

The rearrangement joins TRBV6-5 to TRBJ1-1; D is perhaps TRBD1 (5 bases). CDR3 length equals 14 residues. Germline loops: CDR1 MNHEY, CDR2 SVGAGI. The V and J ends lost 6 bases and 0 bases respectively, with 11 bases between them. The CDR3: CASRRGSLNTEAFF. CDR3 nucleotides: TGTGCCAGCAGAAGGGGCAGTTTGAACACTGAAGCTTTCTTT.

CDR3 region: CASLPGQGYTGELFF. The CDR3 coding sequence is TGTGCCAGTTTGCCGGGACAGGGATACACCGGGGAGCTGTTTTTT. The V and J genes are TRBV19 and TRBJ2-2, with 9 bases that match TRBD1. The length of the CDR3 is 15 residues. Germline values: CDR1 LNHDA, CDR2 SQIVND (reference sequence). V shed 8 bases, J shed 3 bases, and the junction held 7 bases outside the gene matches.

The chain is built from TRBV5-4 and TRBJ2-7; D might be TRBD2 (5 bases). Germline lookup yields CDR1 SGHNT and CDR2 YYREEE (reference sequence). CDR3 length: 15 residues. Between the trimmed V and J ends, which lost 4 bases and 2 bases, there was a span of 16 bases. The DNA for the CDR3 is TGTGCCAGCAGCGATTATGCGGGCGTGGCCTACGAGCAGTACTTC. Translation: CASSDYAGVAYEQYF.

The chain combines TRBV5-6 with TRBJ2-7; no clear D gene. Per germline, CDR1 SGHDT and CDR2 YYEEEE. The CDR3 is 17 amino acids. V was pared by 1 base and J by 0 bases, with 17 bases between. CDR3 amino acids: CASSLQANAYSSYEQYF. CDR3 in DNA: TGTGCCAGCAGCTTGCAGGCGAACGCCTACAGCTCCTACGAGCAGTACTTC. The complete variable domain, with remaining parts taken from reference TRBV5-6 and TRBJ2-7, reads DAGVTQSPTHLIKTRGQQVTLRCSPKSGHDTVSWYQQALGQGPQFIFQYYEEEERQRGNFPDRFSGHQFPNYSSELNVNALLLGDSALYLCASSLQANAYSSYEQYFGPGTRLTVT.

This clone was detected once. The chain combines TRBV30 with TRBJ1-2; D might be TRBD1 (6 bases). This CDR3 region has 13 residues. V gave up 1 base and J gave up 8 bases, with 14 bases separating them. Germline values: CDR1 GTSNPN, CDR2 SVGIG (reference sequence). CDR3 bases: TGTGCCTGGAGTGACCAGGGGTTCGGCGGCTACACCTTC. It yields the protein CAWSDQGFGGYTF. Full variable domain (missing parts from reference TRBV30 and TRBJ1-2): SQTIHQWPATLVQPVGSPLSLECTVEGTSNPNLYWYRQAAGRGLQLLFYSVGIGQISSEVPQNLSASRPQDRQFILSSKKLLLSDSGFYLCAWSDQGFGGYTFGSGTRLTVV.

The chain is built from TRBV5-4 and TRBJ1-4, with a possible D match to TRBD1 (5 bases). The CDR3 length is 14 residues. V gave up 1 base and J gave up 7 bases, with 11 bases separating them. Germline CDR1 is SGHNT and CDR2 is YYREEE (reference sequence). The DNA for the CDR3 is TGTGCCAGCAGCTTGATGCAGGGCGGTGAAAAACTGTTTTTT. Translation gives CASSLMQGGEKLFF.

V and J are TRBV6-1 and TRBJ2-7, with D possibly TRBD2 on 5 matching bases. There are 14 residues in the CDR3. CDR1 and CDR2 (germline): MNHNS, SASEGT. Trimming cost V 4 bases and J 2 bases, with 12 bases left between them. Written as DNA, the CDR3 is TGTGCCAGCAGTGCGGGTGAGGGCCCCTACGAGCAGTACTTC. Translation: CASSAGEGPYEQYF.

The V and J genes are TRBV27 and TRBJ2-7; D unclear. With 2 bases removed from V and 0 bases from J, the gap between germline ends came to 8 bases. Germline V gene data show CDR1 as MNHEY and CDR2 as SMNVEV (reference sequence). The CDR3 extends over 14 amino acids. DNA of the CDR3: TGTGCCAGCAGTTTAAGGCCCAACTCCTACGAGCAGTACTTC. It encodes CASSLRPNSYEQYF.